This T cell receptor beta chain was captured by sequencing in a study of spatial heterogeneity in lung cancer. The time point denotes: sample taken at primary tumor resection. Sequencing was performed on whole RNA extracted from tumor and nontumor lung tissue, or from frozen PBMC, and the material was left unsorted. TCRdb used MiXCR to reprocess the 5' RACE reads, holding one entry per CDR3 protein. The sample has about 18,000 distinct CDR3 sequences, under 20% seen once; the top ten hold over 11%. This clonotype came up many times. Sequenced material: PBMCs, taken at surgery. The sequence was collected from a male donor with early-stage non-small cell lung cancer.

CDR3 coding DNA: TGTGCCAGCAGCTTAGCGGGGGAAGATACGCAGTATTTT. As protein: CASSLAGEDTQYF. V usage is TRBV11-2 and J usage is TRBJ2-3; a possible D gene is TRBD2 (6 bases). Trimming removed 1 base at V and 5 bases at J, with 7 bases between. The CDR3 extends over 13 amino acids. CDR1 and CDR2 from the germline V gene are SGHAT and FQNNGV.